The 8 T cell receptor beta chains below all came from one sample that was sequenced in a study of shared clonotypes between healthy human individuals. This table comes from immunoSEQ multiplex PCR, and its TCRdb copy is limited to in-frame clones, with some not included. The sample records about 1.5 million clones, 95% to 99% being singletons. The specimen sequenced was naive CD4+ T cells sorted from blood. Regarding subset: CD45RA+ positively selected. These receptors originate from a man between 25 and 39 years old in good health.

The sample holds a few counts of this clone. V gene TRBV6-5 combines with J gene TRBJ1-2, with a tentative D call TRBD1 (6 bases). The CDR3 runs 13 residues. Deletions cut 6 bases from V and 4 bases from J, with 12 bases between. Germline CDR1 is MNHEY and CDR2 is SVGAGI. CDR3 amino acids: CASSTGQFYGYTF. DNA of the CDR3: TGTGCCAGCAGCACAGGACAGTTCTATGGCTACACCTTC.

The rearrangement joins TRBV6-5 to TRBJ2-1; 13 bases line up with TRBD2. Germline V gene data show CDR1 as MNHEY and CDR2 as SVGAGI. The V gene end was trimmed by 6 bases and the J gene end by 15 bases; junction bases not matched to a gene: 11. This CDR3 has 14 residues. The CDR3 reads CASRAGLAGEIRFF. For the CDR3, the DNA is TGTGCCAGCAGGGCCGGACTAGCGGGAGAGATTCGGTTCTTC.

The CDR3, as DNA: TGTGCTACGGATACTAGCGGGAGTCACAATGAGCAGTTCTTC. Its protein is CATDTSGSHNEQFF. The J gene is TRBJ2-1, the V gene TRBV30; 11 nucleotides line up with TRBD2. The CDR3 spans 14 residues. Germline V gene sequence: CDR1 GTSNPN, CDR2 SVGIG (reference sequence).

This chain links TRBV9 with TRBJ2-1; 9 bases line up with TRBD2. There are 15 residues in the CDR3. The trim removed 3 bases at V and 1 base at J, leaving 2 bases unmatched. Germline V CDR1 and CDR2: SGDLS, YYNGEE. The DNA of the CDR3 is TGTGCCAGCAGCGAACTAGCGGGTTCCTACAATGAGCAGTTCTTC. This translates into CASSELAGSYNEQFF.

The CDR3 reads CASSFGGRGTDTQYF. The CDR3 DNA is TGCGCCAGCAGCTTTGGGGGGCGAGGCACAGATACGCAGTATTTT. V gene TRBV5-1 combines with J gene TRBJ2-3; D may be TRBD1 or TRBD2 (6 bases each). The germline V gene encodes CDR1 SGHRS and CDR2 YFSETQ. The CDR3 is 15 residues long. Trimming shortened V by 2 bases and J by 1 base, and 11 bases separated the two germline ends.

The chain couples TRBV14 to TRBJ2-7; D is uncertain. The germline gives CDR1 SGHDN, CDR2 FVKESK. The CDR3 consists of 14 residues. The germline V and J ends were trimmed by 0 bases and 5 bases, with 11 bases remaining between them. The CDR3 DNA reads TGTGCCAGCAGCCAAGATCGAGCGTGGGACGAGCAGTACTTC. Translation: CASSQDRAWDEQYF.

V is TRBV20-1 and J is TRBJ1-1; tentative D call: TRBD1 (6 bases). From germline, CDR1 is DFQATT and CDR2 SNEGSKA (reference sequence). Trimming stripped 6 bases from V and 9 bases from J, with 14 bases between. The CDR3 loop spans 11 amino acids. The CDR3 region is CSAQTGAQAFF. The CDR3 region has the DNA TGCAGTGCCCAGACGGGGGCACAAGCTTTCTTT.

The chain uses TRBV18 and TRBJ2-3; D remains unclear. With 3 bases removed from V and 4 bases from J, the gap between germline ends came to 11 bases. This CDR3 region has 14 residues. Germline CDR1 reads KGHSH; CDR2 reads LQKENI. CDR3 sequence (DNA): TGTGCCAGCTCACCTCAAACAGTCTCAGATACGCAGTATTTT. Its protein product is CASSPQTVSDTQYF.